The 19 T cell receptor beta chains below come from one sample, sequenced in a study of control samples from healthy donors and cancer patients. The protocol was immunoSEQ multiplex PCR, while the TCRdb copy is restricted to in-frame clones and leaves out a portion. The sample carries just over 150,000 clones, 85% to 95% recorded once. Sequenced material: blood. The receptors derive from a man aged 45-65 years in good health.

In the case of this clone: The same CDR3 arises from other DNA sequences in this sample as well. The chain is built from TRBV15 and TRBJ1-2, with no clear D. The germline gives CDR1 LNHNV, CDR2 YYDKDF (reference sequence). CDR3 length: 13 amino acids. Trimming removed 0 bases at V and 8 bases at J, with 10 bases between. CDR3 bases: TGTGCCACCAGCAGAGATCGACTGGGAGGCTACACCTTC. It codes for CATSRDRLGGYTF.

The V call is TRBV5-6, the J call TRBJ1-5; 7 bases line up with TRBD1. The CDR3 extends over 15 amino acids. CDR1 is SGHDT and CDR2 is YYEEEE in the germline V gene. The ends lost 5 bases at V and 3 bases at J; junction bases unmatched: 8. CDR3 sequence: CASSLTGTVNQPQHF. The DNA for the CDR3 is TGTGCCAGCAGTTTGACCGGGACAGTCAATCAGCCCCAGCATTTT.

Here the CDR3 reads CASSSPKGGGREKLFF. In DNA, the CDR3 is TGTGCCAGCAGTTCGCCCAAGGGGGGCGGACGGGAAAAACTGTTTTTT. The chain employs TRBV25-1 and TRBJ1-4, with D possibly being TRBD1 (6 bases). The CDR3 consists of 16 residues. CDR1 MGHDK and CDR2 SYGVNS come from the germline V gene. V was clipped by 5 bases and J by 8 bases, with 21 bases between them.

V gene TRBV28 combines with J gene TRBJ2-3; 7 bases are a match to TRBD2. J was trimmed by 0 bases and V by 6 bases; bases with no gene match: 9. This CDR3 is 16 amino acids long. Germline V gene data show CDR1 as MDHEN and CDR2 as SYDVKM. This CDR3 is CASSRLGRTSTDTQYF. The CDR3 coding sequence is TGTGCCAGCAGCCGCCTCGGGAGGACCAGCACAGATACGCAGTATTTT.

This clone was seen more than once but under ten times. The chain employs TRBV9 and TRBJ2-7; 9 bases are a match to TRBD1. Germline CDR1 SGDLS, CDR2 YYNGEE. V shed 3 bases and J 7 bases; nucleotides not matched to a gene: 8. The CDR3 runs 14 residues. This chain's CDR3 is CASSDTGGPREQYF. CDR3 in DNA: TGTGCCAGCAGCGATACAGGGGGCCCAAGGGAGCAGTACTTC.

V and J are TRBV3-1 (or the pseudogene TRBV3-2) and TRBJ1-2; D is perhaps TRBD1 (6 bases). Germline CDR1 is LGHDT and CDR2 is YNNKEL (reference sequence). The CDR3 is 15 residues long. With 0 bases removed from V and 2 bases from J, the gap between germline ends came to 10 bases. The CDR3 protein is CASSQEVRGNYGYTF. The CDR3 nucleotides are TGTGCCAGCAGCCAAGAGGTCAGGGGAAACTATGGCTACACCTTC.

The V gene is TRBV9, the J gene TRBJ2-5; weak D call: TRBD2 (7 bases). The length of the CDR3 is 16 residues. Trimming cost V 0 bases and J 5 bases, with 17 bases left between them. Per the germline V gene, CDR1 is SGDLS and CDR2 is YYNGEE. In nucleotides, the CDR3 is TGTGCCAGCAGCGTAGGGGGGGGCCGCAGGCCGGAGACCCAGTACTTC. Its translation: CASSVGGGRRPETQYF.

J is TRBJ2-1 and V is TRBV18; 7 bases fit TRBD1. The CDR3 contains 16 residues. Germline CDR1 reads KGHSH; CDR2 reads LQKENI. Trimming removed 2 bases from V and 1 base from J; junction bases left unmatched: 5. The CDR3 reads CASSPEQGLSYNEQFF. In nucleotides, the CDR3 is TGTGCCAGCTCACCAGAACAGGGGTTATCCTACAATGAGCAGTTCTTC. Together with reference TRBV18 and TRBJ2-1, the CDR3 gives the full variable domain: NAGVMQNPRHLVRRRGQEARLRCSPMKGHSHVYWYRQLPEEGLKFMVYLQKENIIDESGMPKERFSAEFPKEGPSILRIQQVVRGDSAAYFCASSPEQGLSYNEQFFGPGTRLTVL.

This clone is a singleton in its sample. This rearrangement joins TRBV29-1 to TRBJ2-7; D may be TRBD1 (5 bases). V was cut by 7 bases and J by 2 bases, with 15 bases left in between. Germline V gene data show CDR1 as SQVTM and CDR2 as ANQGSEA. The CDR3 sequence is 13 residues long. The CDR3 loop reads CSAIRQIPYEQYF. DNA for the CDR3: TGCAGCGCTATTAGACAGATACCCTACGAGCAGTACTTC.

V and J are TRBV5-4 and TRBJ2-7; TRBD1 matches at 9 bases. The CDR3 consists of 14 residues. The V gene's germline CDR1 is SGHNT and CDR2 YYREEE (reference sequence). J gave up 5 bases and V 4 bases, and 7 bases lay outside the gene matches. CDR3 sequence (DNA): TGTGCCAGCAGCCCGGAGGGACAGGGTCACGAGCAGTACTTC. This sequence encodes CASSPEGQGHEQYF.

The rearrangement links TRBV28 to TRBJ1-5, with D perhaps matching TRBD1 (6 bases). There are 12 residues in the CDR3. Trimming cost V 4 bases and J 9 bases, with 10 bases left between them. Germline V lookup: CDR1 MDHEN, CDR2 SYDVKM. In DNA, the CDR3 is TGTGCCAGCAGTTCACAGGGAATGCCCCAGCATTTT. Translating gives CASSSQGMPQHF.

CDR3 sequence: CASSQDTGELETQYF. Here the CDR3 DNA reads TGCGCCAGCAGCCAAGATACAGGGGAACTCGAGACCCAGTACTTC. The chain is built from TRBV4-1 and TRBJ2-5, with 7 bases aligning to TRBD1. Trimming removed 0 bases from V and 5 bases from J; junction bases left unmatched: 6. Germline CDR1 and CDR2: MGHRA and YSYEKL. CDR3 length: 15 amino acids.

With regard to this clone: One end of the junction does not line up with germline, which may come from a read error. V and J are TRBV10-2 and TRBJ2-7; 9 nucleotides align to TRBD1. The CDR3 sequence is 16 residues long. Germline V gene sequence: CDR1 WSHSY, CDR2 SAAADI. CDR3 nucleotide sequence: TGCGCCGGCAGGGGGGACAGGGAGACGTTCTCCTACGAGCAGTACTTC. Translating it yields CAGRGDRETFSYEQYF.

The chain uses TRBV9 and TRBJ2-7, with D unresolved. Trimming stripped 0 bases from V and 4 bases from J, with 8 bases between. Germline loops: CDR1 SGDLS, CDR2 YYNGEE. The CDR3 loop spans 13 amino acids. The CDR3 protein is CASSVDGSYEQYF. The DNA of the CDR3 is TGTGCCAGCAGCGTAGACGGGTCTTACGAGCAGTACTTC.

The CDR3 nucleotides read TGTGCCAGAAAGGACAGAGACTCCTACGAGCAGTACTTC. Translated, it gives CARKDRDSYEQYF. The gene calls are TRBV5-3 and TRBJ2-7; D is perhaps TRBD1 (6 bases). TRBV5-3 is sorted into the ORF group, with uncertain function. Trimming pared 6 bases from V and 0 bases from J, leaving 10 bases between. The CDR3 has 13 residues.

This chain connects TRBV7-2 to TRBJ2-1, with TRBD1 matching over 7 bases. The germline gives CDR1 SGHTA, CDR2 FQGNSA. V trimming: 1 base; J trimming: 2 bases; junction bases outside the gene matches: 2. The CDR3 is 15 amino acids. This CDR3 reads CASSLDRGPYNEQFF. CDR3 coding DNA: TGTGCCAGCAGCTTAGACAGGGGACCCTACAATGAGCAGTTCTTC. The entire variable domain, with the rest obtained from reference TRBV7-2 and TRBJ2-1, is as follows: GAGVSQSPSNKVTEKGKDVELRCDPISGHTALYWYRQSLGQGLEFLIYFQGNSAPDKSGLPSDRFSAERTGGSVSTLTIQRTQQEDSAVYLCASSLDRGPYNEQFFGPGTRLTVL.

The chain couples TRBV27 to TRBJ1-5; a possible D gene is TRBD1 (5 bases). The length of the CDR3 is 13 residues. The germline CDR1 and CDR2 sequences are MNHEY and SMNVEV (reference sequence). The V and J ends lost 2 bases and 6 bases respectively, with 8 bases between them. The CDR3 protein is CASSLNGAQPQHF. The DNA for the CDR3 is TGTGCCAGCAGTTTAAATGGGGCTCAGCCCCAGCATTTT.

The CDR3 nucleotides read TGTGCCAGCAGCCAAGCTCTGGGACAGGGGGGAGAAAAACTGTTTTTT. It is translated as CASSQALGQGGEKLFF. The chain combines TRBV3-1 (or the pseudogene TRBV3-2) with TRBJ1-4; 11 bases align to TRBD1. Per germline, CDR1 LGHDT and CDR2 YNNKEL (reference sequence). The CDR3 extends over 16 amino acids. Trimming took 1 base from V and 8 from J; bases not matched to a gene: 6.

The CDR3 bases are TGTGCCAGCGGAAGTGACAGTCTATATAGCAATCAGCCCCAGCATTTT. Encoded protein: CASGSDSLYSNQPQHF. The J gene is TRBJ1-5, the V gene TRBV28, with D maybe TRBD1 (5 bases). Trimming removed 8 bases at V and 0 bases at J, with 17 bases between. The germline gives CDR1 MDHEN, CDR2 SYDVKM. The CDR3 is made up of 16 amino acids.